The present T cell receptor beta chain was sequenced within a study of cytomegalovirus exposure and HLA in healthy donors. Between the trimmed V and J ends, which lost 4 bases and 8 bases, there was a span of 23 bases. This CDR3 comprises 15 residues. Germline-derived CDR1 and CDR2 are GTSNPN and SVGIG (reference sequence). The method was immunoSEQ multiplex PCR; TCRdb's version includes in-frame clones alone and lacks a portion of them. The sample includes about 71,000 clones, about 95% of them seen just once. The clonotype was recovered from a woman between 18 and 30 years old in good health and CMV-seronegative. V and J are TRBV30 and TRBJ1-2, with TRBD1 as a possible D gene (5 bases). The sequenced sample was PBMCs. CDR3 DNA sequence: TGTGCCTGGAATACGCGGGGTCAGGGAAAACGCGGCTACACCTTC. Amino acids: CAWNTRGQGKRGYTF. Variable domain in full (rest from reference TRBV30 and TRBJ1-2): SQTIHQWPATLVQPVGSPLSLECTVEGTSNPNLYWYRQAAGRGLQLLFYSVGIGQISSEVPQNLSASRPQDRQFILSSKKLLLSDSGFYLCAWNTRGQGKRGYTFGSGTRLTVV.